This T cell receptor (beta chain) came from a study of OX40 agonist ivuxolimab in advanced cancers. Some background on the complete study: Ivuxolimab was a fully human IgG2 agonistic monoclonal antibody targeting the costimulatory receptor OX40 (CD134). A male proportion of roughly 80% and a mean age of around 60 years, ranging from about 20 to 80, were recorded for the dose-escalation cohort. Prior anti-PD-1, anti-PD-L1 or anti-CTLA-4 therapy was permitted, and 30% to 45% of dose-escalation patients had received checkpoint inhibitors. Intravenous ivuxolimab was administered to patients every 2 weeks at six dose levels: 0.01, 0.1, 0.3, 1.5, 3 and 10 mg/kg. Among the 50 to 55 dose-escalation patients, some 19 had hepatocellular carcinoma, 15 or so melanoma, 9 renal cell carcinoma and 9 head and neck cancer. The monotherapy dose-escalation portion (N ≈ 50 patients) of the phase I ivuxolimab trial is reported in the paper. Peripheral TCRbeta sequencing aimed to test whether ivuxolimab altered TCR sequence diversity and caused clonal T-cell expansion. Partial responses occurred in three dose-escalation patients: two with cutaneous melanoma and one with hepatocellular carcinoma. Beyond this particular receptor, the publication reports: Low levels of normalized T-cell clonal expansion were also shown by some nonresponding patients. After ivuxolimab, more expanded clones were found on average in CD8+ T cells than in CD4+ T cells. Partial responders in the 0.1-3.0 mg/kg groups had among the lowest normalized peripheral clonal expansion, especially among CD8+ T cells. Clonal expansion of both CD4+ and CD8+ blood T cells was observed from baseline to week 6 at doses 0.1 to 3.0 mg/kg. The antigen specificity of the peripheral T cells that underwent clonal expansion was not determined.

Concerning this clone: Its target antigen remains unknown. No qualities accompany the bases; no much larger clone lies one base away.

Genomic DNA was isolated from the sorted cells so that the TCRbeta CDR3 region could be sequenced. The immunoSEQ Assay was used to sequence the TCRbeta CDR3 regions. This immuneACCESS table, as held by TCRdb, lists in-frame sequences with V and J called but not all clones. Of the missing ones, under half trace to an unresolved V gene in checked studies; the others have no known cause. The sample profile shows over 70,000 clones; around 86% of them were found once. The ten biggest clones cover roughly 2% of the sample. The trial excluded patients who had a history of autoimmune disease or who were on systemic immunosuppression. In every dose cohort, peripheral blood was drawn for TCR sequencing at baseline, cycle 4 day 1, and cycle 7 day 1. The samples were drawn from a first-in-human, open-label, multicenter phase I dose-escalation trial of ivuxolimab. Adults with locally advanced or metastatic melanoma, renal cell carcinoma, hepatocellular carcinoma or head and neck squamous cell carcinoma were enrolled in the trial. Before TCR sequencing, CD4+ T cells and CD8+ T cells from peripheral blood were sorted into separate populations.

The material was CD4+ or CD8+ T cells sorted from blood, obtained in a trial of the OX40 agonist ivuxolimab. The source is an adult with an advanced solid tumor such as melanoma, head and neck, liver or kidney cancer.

The CDR3 is CASSRTSSYRGYGYTF. The sequence in DNA is TGTGCCAGCAGTCGTACGAGTTCCTACAGGGGGTATGGCTACACCTTC. The chain employs TRBV27 and TRBJ1-2; 8 central bases correspond to TRBD1. The CDR3 starts with the cysteine, ends with the phenylalanine, and has 16 residues. The entry retains the CDR3 DNA only, 48 bases that are in frame from base 1. Sequences MNHEY (CDR1) and SMNVEV (CDR2) are obtained from the germline V gene (reference sequence). Clipping removes 5 bases from V and 5 bases from J, with 13 as the unmatched junction base count.